This TCR beta chain came from a study of blood T cell repertoires in COVID-19. Looking at the study overall: Acute and convalescent COVID-19 specimens originated in the United States, Italy and Spain. PBMCs, B-cell-depleted T cells, or T cells were the source of the cDNA or gDNA that made up the material.

Germline CDR1 and CDR2: SGHNT and YYREEE (reference sequence). The V end was cut by 2 bases, the J end by 0 bases, with 7 bases between. This CDR3 contains 14 residues. Per the original methods: Amplification of reference gene primers was used by the study to estimate nucleated cell counts. Here immunoSEQ multiplex PCR was the method, and the copy in TCRdb shows in-frame clones only, minus some. That table supplies the V and J calls and clone size; D and trimming were determined from the DNA. The sample lists a few hundred thousand clones, 80% to 90% occurring once. The sequence was obtained from a woman in her thirties or forties with acute or convalescent COVID-19. The genes are TRBV5-4 and TRBJ2-3; unclear D gene. Sequencing input: peripheral blood. The CDR3 reads CASSFGSSTDTQYF. The CDR3 DNA is TGTGCCAGCAGCTTCGGGTCTAGCACAGATACGCAGTATTTT.